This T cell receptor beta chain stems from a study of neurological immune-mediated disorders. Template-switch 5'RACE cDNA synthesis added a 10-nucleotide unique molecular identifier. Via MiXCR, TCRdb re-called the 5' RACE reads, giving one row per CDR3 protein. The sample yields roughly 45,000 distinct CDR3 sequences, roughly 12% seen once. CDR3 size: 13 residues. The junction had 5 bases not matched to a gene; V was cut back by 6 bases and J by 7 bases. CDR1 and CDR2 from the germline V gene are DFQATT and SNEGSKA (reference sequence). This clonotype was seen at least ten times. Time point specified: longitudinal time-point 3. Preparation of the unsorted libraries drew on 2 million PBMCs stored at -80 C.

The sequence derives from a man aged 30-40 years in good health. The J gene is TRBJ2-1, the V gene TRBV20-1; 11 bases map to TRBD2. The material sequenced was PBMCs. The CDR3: CSAPTSGRNEQFF. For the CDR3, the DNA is TGCAGTGCGCCCACTAGCGGGAGAAATGAGCAGTTCTTC.